Below, 19 T cell receptor beta chains from the same sample are listed, as sequenced in a study of T cells in Graves' hyperthyroidism and ophthalmopathy. The investigators amplified TCR beta CDR3 regions from RNA transcripts. The HTBI primer set was used in a first-round RT-PCR of the TCR CDR3. TCRdb reprocessed the multiplex PCR reads with MiXCR, giving one entry per CDR3 protein. This table has hundreds of thousands of distinct CDR3 sequences, roughly 15% appearing once. Sequencing was done on a sample of blood. The origin of the receptors is a woman aged 18-35 years with Graves' hyperthyroidism.

This clonotype appeared a few times. The rearrangement links TRBV2 to TRBJ2-2, with D possibly TRBD1 on 6 matching bases. The CDR3 covers 13 residues. V was shortened by 6 bases and J by 5 bases, with 10 bases between the two germline ends. Looked up from germline, CDR1 is SNHLY and CDR2 is FYNNEI. As DNA, the CDR3 is TGTGCCAGCAGGCCAGGGGAGACCGGGGAGCTGTTTTTT. Translating gives CASRPGETGELFF.

V and J are TRBV7-9 and TRBJ2-2, with 14 bases matching TRBD2. CDR1 is SEHNR, CDR2 FQNEAQ, per germline (reference sequence). V lost 5 bases and J lost 6; bases outside the gene matches: 14. This CDR3 region has 19 residues. The CDR3 DNA is TGTGCCAGCAGCCCGAAAGAGGGGACTAGCGGGAGAATGGCCGGGGAGCTGTTTTTT. Its translation is CASSPKEGTSGRMAGELFF.

In regard to this clonotype: A much larger clone lies a single base off, so this may be a read error. The gene calls are TRBV6-2 or TRBV6-3 and TRBJ1-1, with D perhaps matching TRBD1 (6 bases). CDR1 is MNHEY, CDR2 SVGEGT, per germline. The CDR3 has 13 residues. As DNA, the CDR3 is TGTGCCAGCTTTGGTAAGGGGGTTACGGAAGCTTCCTTT. Residues: CASFGKGVTEASF.

V and J are TRBV7-2 and TRBJ2-1; 7 nucleotides align to TRBD2. Germline V lookup: CDR1 SGHTA, CDR2 FQGNSA. CDR3 length: 15 amino acids. The trim removed 5 bases at V and 4 bases at J, leaving 8 bases unmatched. Here the CDR3 reads CASSPAGVGYNEQFF. Here the CDR3 DNA reads TGTGCCAGCAGCCCCGCGGGGGTGGGTTACAATGAGCAGTTCTTC.

As to this clonotype: Being one base from a much bigger clone, this may be a read error. The chain has TRBV20-1 and TRBJ2-7; TRBD2 agrees at 14 bases. Looked up from germline, CDR1 is DFQATT and CDR2 is SNEGSKA (reference sequence). V lost 3 bases and J lost 7; bases outside the gene matches: 14. The CDR3 has 17 residues. The CDR3 sequence is CSASRLAGGRGPIEQYF. The CDR3 nucleotides read TGCAGTGCTAGCCGACTAGCGGGAGGGAGGGGGCCAATTGAGCAGTACTTC.

This clonotype was found many times. The V gene is TRBV11-2, the J gene TRBJ1-4; possibly TRBD1 for D (5 bases). The germline CDR1 and CDR2 sequences are SGHAT and FQNNGV. Trimming removed 7 bases from V and 4 bases from J, with 10 bases in between. The CDR3 contains 13 residues. Written as DNA, the CDR3 is TGTGCCAGCAAGGGACTTCTTAATGAAAAACTGTTTTTT. Translation gives CASKGLLNEKLFF.

In this sample, this clonotype turned up a few times. The genes are TRBV2 and TRBJ2-7, with a weak D call TRBD2 (7 bases). Germline CDR1 reads SNHLY; CDR2 reads FYNNEI. Trimming cost V 6 bases and J 2 bases, with 17 bases left between them. The CDR3 sequence is 15 residues long. CDR3 DNA: TGTGCCAGCAGATCGGGGGCTAGCGGTACCTACGAGCAGTACTTC. Its protein product is CASRSGASGTYEQYF.

The chain links TRBV30 to TRBJ2-2; a possible D gene is TRBD1 (5 bases). Trimming left V 4 bases short and J 1 base short, with 13 bases between. Germline V gives CDR1 GTSNPN, CDR2 SVGIG (reference sequence). The CDR3 totals 15 residues. The CDR3 spells CAWTLMGLNTGELFF. In DNA, the CDR3 is TGTGCCTGGACTTTAATGGGGCTGAACACCGGGGAGCTGTTTTTT.

This clonotype was picked up many times. The chain links TRBV6-2 or TRBV6-3 to TRBJ1-1; D not resolved. This CDR3 contains 15 residues. The V end lost 0 bases, the J end lost 0 bases, and 8 bases lay between the germline ends. The germline CDR1 and CDR2 sequences are MNHEY and SVGEGT. The DNA for the CDR3 is TGTGCCAGCAGTTACTCCGGCAGCATGAACACTGAAGCTTTCTTT. Amino acid sequence: CASSYSGSMNTEAFF.

This clonotype has ten or more counts. Here the CDR3 reads CASSSTSGDYEQYF. The CDR3 DNA is TGCGCCAGCAGCTCAACTAGCGGGGACTACGAGCAGTACTTC. The chain couples TRBV5-1 to TRBJ2-7, with 10 bases identical to TRBD2. This CDR3 spans 14 amino acids. In germline, CDR1 is SGHRS, CDR2 YFSETQ. V shed 3 bases and J 3 bases; nucleotides not matched to a gene: 3.

The rearrangement joins TRBV6-5 to TRBJ2-3; weak D call: TRBD1 (5 bases). Germline V CDR1 and CDR2: MNHEY, SVGAGI. The CDR3 sequence is 15 residues long. V dropped 0 bases and J dropped 1 base, with 8 bases sitting between them. The CDR3 DNA is TGTGCCAGCAGTTACTCGAAACAGGGCACAGATACGCAGTATTTT. It specifies CASSYSKQGTDTQYF.

This chain links TRBV9 with TRBJ2-1; a weak D match, TRBD2 (5 bases). The CDR3 sequence is 13 residues long. The ends were cut back, 0 bases at V and 8 bases at J, with 9 bases in the middle. Germline V CDR1 and CDR2: SGDLS, YYNGEE. CDR3 residues: CASSVAFGDEQFF. DNA for the CDR3: TGTGCCAGCAGCGTAGCGTTCGGGGATGAGCAGTTCTTC.

The chain couples TRBV4-2 to TRBJ1-1; D remains unclear. Trimming removed 0 bases at V and 4 bases at J, with 24 bases between. From germline, CDR1 is LGHNA and CDR2 YNFKEQ. This CDR3 contains 19 residues. The CDR3 bases are TGTGCCAGCAGCCAAGATCAATGGGCGGGGTCTAGAAGAGGCACTGAAGCTTTCTTT. Protein product: CASSQDQWAGSRRGTEAFF.

The CDR3 spells CASSSLGASGLYNEQFF. The CDR3 DNA reads as TGTGCCAGTAGTTCCCTTGGGGCTAGCGGCCTGTACAATGAGCAGTTCTTC. The V gene is TRBV19, the J gene TRBJ2-1, with 7 bases aligning to TRBD2. The trim removed 5 bases at V and 4 bases at J, leaving 14 bases unmatched. This CDR3 spans 17 amino acids. CDR1 LNHDA and CDR2 SQIVND come from the germline V gene (reference sequence). Full variable domain (remainder filled in from reference TRBV19 and TRBJ2-1): DGGITQSPKYLFRKEGQNVTLSCEQNLNHDAMYWYRQDPGQGLRLIYYSQIVNDFQKGDIAEGYSVSREKKESFPLTVTSAQKNPTAFYLCASSSLGASGLYNEQFFGPGTRLTVL.

The table lists this clonotype with a count of one. The chain is built from TRBV28 and TRBJ2-1, with 13 bases aligning to TRBD2. Germline CDR1 reads MDHEN; CDR2 reads SYDVKM. V was pared by 8 bases and J by 10 bases, with 5 bases of the junction left unmatched. The CDR3 runs 13 residues. CDR3 region: CASQLAGGIEQFF. As DNA, the CDR3 is TGTGCCAGCCAACTAGCGGGAGGGATAGAGCAGTTCTTC.

This clonotype came up a few times. The CDR3 DNA follows: TGTGCCAGCAGTTCGAACCCTGTCTGGGCAGGGCCAGATACGCAGTATTTT. Protein product: CASSSNPVWAGPDTQYF. The genes are TRBV27 and TRBJ2-3; D possibly corresponds to TRBD1 (5 bases). V lost 4 bases to trimming and J lost 4 bases, with 21 bases between them. CDR3 length: 17 amino acids. Germline V CDR1 and CDR2: MNHEY, SMNVEV (reference sequence).

The table lists this clonotype with many counts. The genes are TRBV6-2 or TRBV6-3 and TRBJ2-1; 10 positions match TRBD1. The CDR3 spans 15 residues. J gave up 14 bases and V 5 bases, and 15 bases lay outside the gene matches. The V gene's germline CDR1 is MNHEY and CDR2 SVGEGT. CDR3 nucleotides: TGTGCCAGCAGTCAAGGCGGGACAGGGGACTCGAATAAGTTCTTC. This codes for CASSQGGTGDSNKFF.

This clonotype was seen many times. The chain couples TRBV11-1 to TRBJ2-1; D may be TRBD1 or TRBD2 (5 bases each). V was pared by 5 bases and J by 1 base, with 12 bases between. Germline V lookup: CDR1 SGHAT, CDR2 FQDESV (reference sequence). The length of the CDR3 is 15 residues. CDR3 amino acids: CASSHVRGSYNEQFF. CDR3 nucleotides: TGTGCCAGCAGCCATGTGAGGGGTTCCTACAATGAGCAGTTCTTC.

J is TRBJ1-2 and V is TRBV5-1; TRBD1 might be the D (6 bases). CDR3 size: 14 residues. V was shortened by 3 bases and J by 0 bases, with 9 bases between the two germline ends. Germline V gene data show CDR1 as SGHRS and CDR2 as YFSETQ. CDR3 protein: CASSYDRTNYGYTF. The CDR3 DNA reads TGCGCCAGCAGCTACGACAGGACTAACTATGGCTACACCTTC.